This T cell receptor (beta chain) was profiled in a study of blood T cells in healthy people across ages. PCR was performed a second time for about 6 to 12 cycles using a sample-barcoded 5' primer and a J-beta primer mix. TCRdb reprocessed the 5' RACE reads via MiXCR and lists one record per CDR3 protein. The sample consists of about 1,600,000 distinct CDR3 sequences, roughly 40% of them appearing once. Regarding the study as a whole: Unsorted PBMCs blocked a conclusive comparison of naive and antigen-experienced cells. Age advanced and TCR beta diversity per million T cells fell, roughly linearly. Compared with aged donors, long-lived donors showed fewer expanded clones, suggesting selection.

A remark on this clonotype: Its antigen is unknown.

The origin of this receptor is a woman aged 18 to 35 in good health. Sequences were obtained from blood.

The CDR3 region is CSARDLGATGELFF. CDR3 DNA sequence: TGCAGTGCTAGAGATCTGGGAGCCACCGGGGAGCTGTTTTTT. The chain carries TRBV20-1 and TRBJ2-2; D may be TRBD2 (5 bases). V lost 0 bases and J 4 bases, leaving 9 bases between the germline ends. The V gene's germline CDR1 is DFQATT and CDR2 SNEGSKA (reference sequence). The CDR3 is 14 amino acids.